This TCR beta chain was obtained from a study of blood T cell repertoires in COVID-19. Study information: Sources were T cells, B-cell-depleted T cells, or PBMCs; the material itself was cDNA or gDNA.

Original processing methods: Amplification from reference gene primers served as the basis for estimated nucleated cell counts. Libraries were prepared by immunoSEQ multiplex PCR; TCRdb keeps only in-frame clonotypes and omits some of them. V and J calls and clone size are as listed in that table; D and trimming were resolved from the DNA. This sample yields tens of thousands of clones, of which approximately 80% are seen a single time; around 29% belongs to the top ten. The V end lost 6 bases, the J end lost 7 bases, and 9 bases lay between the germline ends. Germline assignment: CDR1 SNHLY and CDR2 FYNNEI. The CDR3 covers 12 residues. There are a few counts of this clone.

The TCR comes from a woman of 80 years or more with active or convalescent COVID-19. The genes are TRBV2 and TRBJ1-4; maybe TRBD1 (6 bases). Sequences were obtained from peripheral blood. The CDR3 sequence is CASRAGVEKLFF. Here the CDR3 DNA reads TGTGCCAGCAGAGCAGGGGTTGAAAAACTGTTTTTT.